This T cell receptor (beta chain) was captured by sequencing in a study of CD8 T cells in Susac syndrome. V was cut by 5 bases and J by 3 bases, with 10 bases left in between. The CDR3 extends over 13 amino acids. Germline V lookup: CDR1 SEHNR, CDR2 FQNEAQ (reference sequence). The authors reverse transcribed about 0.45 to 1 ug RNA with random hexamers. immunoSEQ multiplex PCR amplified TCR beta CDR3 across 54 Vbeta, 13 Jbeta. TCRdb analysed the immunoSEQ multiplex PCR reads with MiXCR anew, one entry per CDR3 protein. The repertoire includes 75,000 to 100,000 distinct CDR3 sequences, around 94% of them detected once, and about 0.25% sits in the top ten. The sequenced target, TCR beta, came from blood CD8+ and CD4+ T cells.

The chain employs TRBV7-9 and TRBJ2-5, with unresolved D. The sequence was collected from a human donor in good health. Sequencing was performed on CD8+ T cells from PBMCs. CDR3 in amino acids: CASSDSWEETQYF. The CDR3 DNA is TGTGCCAGCAGCGATTCATGGGAAGAGACCCAGTACTTC.